This T cell receptor (beta chain) was observed in a study of cytomegalovirus exposure and HLA in healthy donors (dated by TCRdb to 2016 to 2017). Background on the whole study: An earlier analysis of some 620 of the donors reported about 260 Gb of sequence data and around 100 million unique TCR beta sequences obtained from around 180 million T cells. The T cell repertoires of several hundred subjects were profiled by immunosequencing and related to cytomegalovirus serostatus. All discovery cohort repertoires had been generated using a single sequencing platform. The study aimed to test whether signatures of past pathogen exposure could be identified by cataloging public T cell receptors. Several DR-DQ haplotypes were handled as single units for association and clustering, since linkage in the cohort was strong. The number of typed donors differed by locus: about 629-630 for A, B, C, DRB1 and DQB1; 500 to 550 for DQA1; roughly 600 for DPA1; and some 470 for DPB1. On average, roughly 240,000 unique TCR beta nucleotide sequences were sequenced per donor among a few hundred genotyped donors of the cohort, with 15% to 20% of those sequences being non-productive. In addition to the first cohort of roughly 700 subjects, a separate validation cohort of 120 different subjects was used. HLA typing covered class I and class II loci at four-digit resolution. Donor age, sex, ethnicity and CMV serostatus were collected together with the repertoire data. Of the 398 genotyped donors, about 84% fell in the genetic ancestry cluster associated with self-reported Caucasian donors. To predict cytomegalovirus infection status, the study brought together high-throughput TCR immunosequencing, statistical association of individual TCRs with disease status, and machine learning. A later genetic analysis took genome-wide SNP genotypes for about three fifths of the roughly 700 donors and used that subset as a discovery cohort. An early release covering approximately 600 HLA-typed donors comprised about 300 gigabases of sequencing data and tens of millions of unique TCR sequences. To study patterns of TCR occurrence, a later analysis re-analyzed previously published TCR beta repertoires from 666 donors and added high-resolution HLA genotyping. An earlier analysis of 450 to 750 of the donors used high-throughput TCR beta sequencing to judge whether each TCR beta V gene segment behaved as functional or pseudogenic. Rather than drawing on any new phenotypic data, the later analysis identified candidate immune exposures from TCR beta sequences and the way those sequences occurred across donors.

CDR1 SEHNR and CDR2 FQNEAQ were looked up in the germline V gene (reference sequence). The CDR3 spans 14 residues, from the cysteine through the phenylalanine. The read is trimmed to its CDR3 DNA, 42 bases read in frame from base 1. The V and J ends are trimmed by 3 bases and 4 bases, leaving 12 bases between them. This clone came up once. Its binding antigen is unknown. Per-nucleotide qualities are absent, and no much larger clonotype sits a single base away. Broader findings and caveats from the paper: Because counts were too low, roughly 17 rarely observed V segments, including chromosome 9 orphons, were left out of the earlier analysis of over 550 of the donors. In this cohort, only TCR beta chains were sequenced, and detectable features were limited by the absence of alpha or paired-chain data. Because HLA typing was missing for some donors at each locus, association tests included only the typed subset. Most TCR sequences were seen in very few donors, while some public TCRs were found in many individuals. According to a later genetic analysis, donors in an Asian-associated ancestry cluster had fewer N-insertions in productive TCRs than the approximately 710-donor mean. A later genetic analysis associated a missense DCLRE1C variant with V-gene and J-gene trimming of TCR beta chains, and an independent cohort replicated the association. Roughly uniform sequencing depth across donors was assumed in presence/absence analyses, although this assumption may not hold. The 87-base-pair reads could not distinguish some IMGT-functional V segments, including TRBV6-2 and TRBV6-3, so those segments were excluded. An earlier analysis of roughly 570 of the donors showed that most TCR beta V segments appeared in productive rearrangements either about 87% or about 30% of the time, which broadly matched IMGT annotations. In a later analysis, several top co-occurrence clusters were reported to appear linked to parvovirus B19, influenza, CMV and Epstein-Barr virus. It was suggested by the authors that the approach could potentially be generalized to other disease states and immunological phenotypes. Strong co-occurrence of HLA alleles, especially DR and DQ, made assigning TCR associations to individual alleles difficult. In vitro tests confirmed that a few of the cytomegalovirus-associated TCR beta chains recognize cytomegalovirus antigens. A total of about 180 TCR beta chains were listed by the study as associated with cytomegalovirus. A cluster of highly shared sequence variants was judged likely to represent a technical artifact of the sequencing pipeline. A further reported finding was that TCR beta sequences accurately predicted the HLA-A and HLA-B alleles for most subjects in the first cohort. Correlated functional status among segregating V segments might be attributable to linkage disequilibrium, but an unknown experimental factor could not be ruled out. Cytomegalovirus status was reported to be diagnosed by the classifier with high specificity and sensitivity in both the original and validation cohorts. According to a later analysis, most CMV-associated TCR beta chains appeared to be HLA-restricted, and the HLA associations seemed to be driven largely by CMV exposure. CMV serostatus was the only immune exposure information available for the cohort. Specific HLA alleles were associated with 16,951 TCR beta sequences at a false discovery rate of 0.05 in a later analysis. A later analysis found that HLA-associated TCR beta chains were more clonally expanded and had lower generation probabilities than equally common non-associated chains. According to a later analysis, TCR association rates differed among HLA loci, with DRB1 alleles showing the most associated TCRs and HLA-C alleles showing the fewest.

The cohort was made up of about 670 healthy bone marrow donors. Cohort members were all nominally healthy when sampled, although unrecorded immune exposures were likely present. The donor tested CMV seropositive and was one of the 289 seropositive cohort members. Each donor provided a peripheral blood sample, and peripheral blood mononuclear cells were used for TCR beta sequencing. Genomic DNA was extracted from the blood cell samples with the Qiagen DNeasy Blood Extraction Kit. Library generation was performed with the immunoSEQ multiplex PCR assay. For the multiplex PCR, a mixture combining 60 forward primers for TCR Vbeta segments and 13 reverse primers for TCR Jbeta segments was used. The CDR3 region of rearranged TCR beta genes was amplified from genomic DNA with a multiplex PCR assay. On the Illumina HiSeq System, the amplified TCR beta libraries were sequenced as 87-base-pair reads. The paper's processing steps were these. A later analysis counted tens of millions of unique TCR beta chains across the 550 to 700 repertoires, and around 9.9 million of these chains were shared by at least two donors. To remove PCR and sequencing errors, raw reads were error-corrected and collapsed into unique sequences using a nearest-neighbor algorithm that merged closely related sequences. To assign V, D and J gene segments, CDR3 sequences were aligned to IMGT reference sequences. Each retained sequence needed at least a six-nucleotide match to both a V gene segment and a J gene segment. Rearrangements were called productive when the CDR3 lacked stop codons and stayed in frame with V and J; all others were non-productive. CDR3 was defined by IMGT convention, running from the second conserved V-encoded cysteine to the conserved J-encoded phenylalanine. Sequences without an unambiguous match to a single V gene segment were excluded from the earlier analysis of about 640 of the donors. An earlier analysis of several hundred of the donors classified V segments as functional when productive rearrangements were above 56.7% and as segregating when the standard deviation between donors was above 5%. A statistical classification framework was developed to diagnose cytomegalovirus status using the catalog of TCR beta chain sequences. In a later analysis, V and J genes were assigned by comparing TCR nucleotide sequences against IMGT/GENE-DB human TR gene sequences. Using the TCRdist pipeline, a later analysis assigned CDR3 sequences along with most-parsimonious VDJ recombination scenarios. A later analysis defined each TCR beta chain by its CDR3 amino acid sequence plus V-gene family, and excluded reads lacking a unique V-gene family. A later analysis removed roughly 590 highly shared, low-generation-probability nucleotide sequences to deal with suspected cross-contamination and a sequencing artifact. A later analysis calculated a clonal expansion index for each public chain from normalized within-repertoire ranks of inferred template counts. Generation probabilities in a later analysis came from a VDJ recombination model fitted to out-of-frame rearrangements, and those results were checked against IGoR. In a later analysis, hypergeometric tests were used to score TCR-TCR, TCR-HLA and TCR-CMV co-occurrence, with a repertoire-size bias correction applied to TCR pairs. To estimate false discovery rates, a later analysis permuted the HLA or CMV assignments 20 times. In a later analysis, co-occurring TCRs were grouped with DBSCAN, and TCRdist sequence similarity was added when clustering was performed within HLA-allele-positive subsets. Co-occurrence clustering excluded repertoires with fewer than 30,000 or more than 120,000 public chains, plus five with anomalous nucleotide sharing. In TCRdb, the immuneACCESS table is reduced to in-frame sequences with V and J assigned. These tables do not hold every clone; where another copy was compared, an unresolved V gene accounts for under half, and the others remain unexplained. V, J and clone size are taken as reported in that table, and D and trimming were inferred from the DNA itself. This sample gives 150,000 to 200,000 clones in total; around 76% of them show up just once. The ten largest clones capture approximately 1.6% of the sample.

The origin of this receptor is a girl aged 5-17 years in good health and CMV-seropositive. Sequencing input: PBMCs. Rearrangement joined TRBV7-9 to TRBJ1-2; possibly the D gene is TRBD1, per 5 matching bases. The DNA sequence follows: TGTGCCAGCAGCTTGGCACAGGTTGCCTATGGCTACACCTTC. It translates to CASSLAQVAYGYTF.